The 27 T cell receptor beta chains below come from one sample, sequenced in a study of a mutant IDH1 vaccine in newly diagnosed glioma. Time point reported: baseline, week 1 (first vaccination visit). The treatment here: pre-vaccination baseline after standard-of-care therapy. Using immunoSEQ multiplex PCR, the repertoire was profiled, and TCRdb retains in-frame clones only, with some absent. This table has approximately 54,000 clones, about 82% appearing once. This sample comprised PBMCs, obtained from a glioma patient treated with radiotherapy, temozolomide or both. The receptors were gathered from a man younger than 35 with glioma.

The DNA for the CDR3 is TGTGCCAGCAGGGGGGCAGGGGGCTGGTCAGATACGCAGTATTTT. Translation gives CASRGAGGWSDTQYF. This chain joins TRBV11-2 and TRBJ2-3; 8 nucleotides align to TRBD1. CDR1 and CDR2 (germline): SGHAT, FQNNGV. The CDR3 is 15 amino acids. Trimming cost V 6 bases and J 4 bases; bases outside gene matches: 9.

CDR3 nucleotide sequence: TGTGCCAGCAGCTTTCAAGGATATAACTATGGCTACACCTTC. Residues: CASSFQGYNYGYTF. The chain couples TRBV7-9 to TRBJ1-2; D not resolved. This CDR3 has 14 amino acids. The germline CDR1 and CDR2 sequences are SEHNR and FQNEAQ (reference sequence). Deletions cut 3 bases from V and 1 base from J, with 9 bases between. The entire variable domain, with the rest obtained from reference TRBV7-9 and TRBJ1-2, is as follows: DTGVSQNPRHKITKRGQNVTFRCDPISEHNRLYWYRQTLGQGPEFLTYFQNEAQLEKSRLLSDRFSAERPKGSFSTLEIQRTEQGDSAMYLCASSFQGYNYGYTFGSGTRLTVV.

This clone was seen only a few times. The J gene is TRBJ1-1, the V gene TRBV28, with D perhaps TRBD1 (5 bases). Germline CDR1 is MDHEN and CDR2 is SYDVKM. V was clipped by 3 bases and J by 1 base, with 9 bases between them. CDR3 length: 14 residues. CDR3 amino acids: CASSLTARNTEAFF. The CDR3, as DNA: TGTGCCAGCAGTTTGACAGCGAGGAACACTGAAGCTTTCTTT.

The gene calls are TRBV18 and TRBJ1-1; TRBD1 is a possible D gene (5 bases). CDR3 length: 14 residues. Germline V lookup: CDR1 KGHSH, CDR2 LQKENI. V gave up 1 base and J gave up 4 bases, with 10 bases separating them. CDR3 sequence reads: CASSPLEGTTEAFF. The CDR3 region has the DNA TGTGCCAGCTCACCACTGGAGGGGACCACTGAAGCTTTCTTT. The full variable domain, completed using reference TRBV18 and TRBJ1-1, is NAGVMQNPRHLVRRRGQEARLRCSPMKGHSHVYWYRQLPEEGLKFMVYLQKENIIDESGMPKERFSAEFPKEGPSILRIQQVVRGDSAAYFCASSPLEGTTEAFFGQGTRLTVV.

This clone was counted once. The V call is TRBV30, the J call TRBJ1-3; D remains ambiguous. Per germline, CDR1 GTSNPN and CDR2 SVGIG (reference sequence). The V end was cut by 3 bases, the J end by 0 bases, with 12 bases between. The CDR3 totals 15 residues. Written as DNA, the CDR3 is TGTGCCTGGAGCCTCGTGTCTCGCTCTGGAAACACCATATATTTT. As protein: CAWSLVSRSGNTIYF.

The chain has TRBV21-1 and TRBJ2-2. TRBV21-1 is assigned pseudogene status. This CDR3 comprises 15 residues. CDR3 DNA: TGTGCCAGCAGCAGAGCTCGGCAGAACACCGGGGAGCTGTTTTTT. Its protein product is CASSRARQNTGELFF.

The rearrangement uses TRBV27 and TRBJ2-7; the D gene is possibly TRBD2 (8 bases). Germline CDR1 reads MNHEY; CDR2 reads SMNVEV (reference sequence). V lost 6 bases to trimming and J lost 0 bases, with 21 bases between them. The CDR3 loop spans 17 amino acids. The CDR3 is CASSPGGGVMPSYEQYF. DNA for the CDR3: TGTGCCAGCAGCCCGGGAGGGGGCGTCATGCCCTCCTACGAGCAGTACTTC.

The chain couples TRBV27 to TRBJ1-5; D is possibly TRBD1 (5 bases). Trimming took 5 bases from V and 0 from J, leaving 8 bases between them. The CDR3 is 14 amino acids. The germline V gene encodes CDR1 MNHEY and CDR2 SMNVEV (reference sequence). CDR3 nucleotide sequence: TGTGCCAGCAGTCCAGGGAGTAGCAATCAGCCCCAGCATTTT. This translates into CASSPGSSNQPQHF.

This clone was observed a single time. The CDR3 DNA sequence: TGTGCCAGCAGCTTAGCGGGGTTTGGGGAGCAGTACTTC. It is translated as CASSLAGFGEQYF. The J gene is TRBJ2-7, the V gene TRBV7-2; D not certain. Looked up from germline, CDR1 is SGHTA and CDR2 is FQGNSA. The V end was cut by 0 bases, the J end by 7 bases, with 10 bases between. The CDR3 loop spans 13 amino acids. The entire variable domain, with the rest obtained from reference TRBV7-2 and TRBJ2-7, is as follows: GAGVSQSPSNKVTEKGKDVELRCDPISGHTALYWYRQSLGQGLEFLIYFQGNSAPDKSGLPSDRFSAERTGGSVSTLTIQRTQQEDSAVYLCASSLAGFGEQYFGPGTRLTVT.

CDR3 DNA: TGTGCCATCAGTGAGTCACCTTTAGGACAGGGCGTAGAGCAGTACTTC. This codes for CAISESPLGQGVEQYF. This sequence joins TRBV10-3 and TRBJ2-7, with 8 bases that match TRBD1. The CDR3 covers 16 residues. The germline gives CDR1 ENHRY, CDR2 SYGVKD. Unmatched junction bases numbered 11, after V lost 0 bases and J lost 7 bases.

This clone was observed a handful of times. The chain employs TRBV6-1 and TRBJ1-1; D not resolved. Trimming stripped 4 bases from V and 7 bases from J, with 13 bases between. Germline V lookup: CDR1 MNHNS, CDR2 SASEGT. The CDR3 has 13 amino acids. The CDR3 protein is CASSGRGVLEAFF. CDR3 in DNA: TGTGCCAGCAGTGGTCGGGGTGTACTTGAAGCTTTCTTT.

This chain uses TRBV6-5 with TRBJ2-7; either TRBD1 or TRBD2 may supply D (5 bases each). V was shortened by 4 bases and J by 1 base, with 14 bases between the two germline ends. Looked up from germline, CDR1 is MNHEY and CDR2 is SVGAGI. This CDR3 spans 15 amino acids. The CDR3 loop reads CASSSVGTVSYEQYF. Written as DNA, the CDR3 is TGTGCCAGCAGTTCTGTCGGGACCGTATCCTACGAGCAGTACTTC.

This clone showed up just once. This chain connects TRBV5-4 to TRBJ1-2; D might be TRBD1 (5 bases). Germline V gene lookup returns CDR1 SGHNT and CDR2 YYREEE (reference sequence). CDR3 length: 17 residues. With 0 bases removed from V and 4 bases from J, the gap between germline ends came to 19 bases. The CDR3 here is CASSLGTRDVNLYGYTF. The CDR3 region has the DNA TGTGCCAGCAGCTTGGGGACCCGGGACGTGAACCTCTATGGCTACACCTTC.

J is TRBJ1-5 and V is TRBV4-2; D unresolved. CDR3 length: 16 residues. CDR1 is LGHNA, CDR2 YNFKEQ, per germline. V lost 1 base and J 1 base, leaving 11 bases between the germline ends. This CDR3 reads CASSQVIRRSNQPQHF. Written as DNA, the CDR3 is TGTGCCAGCAGCCAAGTGATCCGGCGGAGCAATCAGCCCCAGCATTTT.

The chain is built from TRBV5-1 and TRBJ2-7; TRBD2 agrees at 7 bases. V was clipped by 2 bases and J by 2 bases; unmatched bases: 7. Germline V gene data show CDR1 as SGHRS and CDR2 as YFSETQ. This CDR3 contains 15 residues. The CDR3 nucleotides are TGCGCCAGCAGCTTTGGTGGGACTAAGACCTACGAGCAGTACTTC. Protein: CASSFGGTKTYEQYF. The full variable domain, in which reference TRBV5-1 and TRBJ2-7 provide the parts outside the CDR3, is KAGVTQTPRYLIKTRGQQVTLSCSPISGHRSVSWYQQTPGQGLQFLFEYFSETQRNKGNFPGRFSGRQFSNSRSEMNVSTLELGDSALYLCASSFGGTKTYEQYFGPGTRLTVT.

This chain connects TRBV7-8 to TRBJ2-3; the D call may be TRBD1 or TRBD2 (5 bases each). The CDR3 extends over 17 amino acids. Germline V gene lookup returns CDR1 SGHVS and CDR2 FQNEAQ. The V end was cut by 5 bases, the J end by 0 bases, with 18 bases between. The CDR3, as DNA: TGTGCCAGCAGCCACCCCGGGGCTTCTCTAAGCACAGATACGCAGTATTTT. It yields the protein CASSHPGASLSTDTQYF.

J is TRBJ1-2 and V is TRBV5-4; D possibly corresponds to TRBD1 (5 bases). Germline lookup yields CDR1 SGHNT and CDR2 YYREEE (reference sequence). V shed 2 bases and J shed 2 bases, with 10 bases lying between them. The CDR3 has 14 residues. CDR3 bases: TGTGCCAGCAGCTTCGGGACCGAGAACTATGGCTACACCTTC. This gives the protein CASSFGTENYGYTF.

The chain uses TRBV29-1 and TRBJ1-1, with a tentative D call TRBD1 (5 bases). The V gene lost 4 bases and the J gene lost 0 bases, with 9 bases spanning the gap. This CDR3 is built from 13 residues. The germline V gene encodes CDR1 SQVTM and CDR2 ANQGSEA. The CDR3 DNA reads TGCAGCGTTGTCAACAGGATGAACACTGAAGCTTTCTTT. Translation gives CSVVNRMNTEAFF. The full variable domain, in which reference TRBV29-1 and TRBJ1-1 provide the parts outside the CDR3, is SAVISQKPSRDICQRGTSLTIQCQVDSQVTMMFWYRQQPGQSLTLIATANQGSEATYESGFVIDKFPISRPNLTFSTLTVSNMSPEDSSIYLCSVVNRMNTEAFFGQGTRLTVV.

This sequence joins TRBV4-2 and TRBJ2-7, with 10 bases fitting TRBD2. Germline V gives CDR1 LGHNA, CDR2 YNFKEQ. After removal of 0 bases from V and 4 bases from J, the junction contained 9 bases not matched to a gene. The CDR3 totals 17 residues. This chain's CDR3 is CASSQERASGRRYEQYF. The DNA of the CDR3 is TGTGCCAGCAGCCAAGAGAGAGCTAGCGGGAGAAGGTACGAGCAGTACTTC.

The chain combines TRBV7-6 with TRBJ1-3, with no clear D. This CDR3 spans 15 amino acids. CDR1 and CDR2 from the germline V gene are SGHVS and FNYEAQ. V lost 3 bases to trimming and J lost 0 bases, with 9 bases between them. In DNA, the CDR3 is TGTGCCAGCAGCTTTGGTCCCAGCTCTGGAAACACCATATATTTT. This codes for CASSFGPSSGNTIYF.

The chain recombines TRBV19 with TRBJ1-5; 7 bases agree with TRBD1. CDR1 is LNHDA, CDR2 SQIVND, per germline (reference sequence). The V and J ends lost 2 bases and 6 bases, in that order; junction bases with no gene match: 10. The CDR3 extends over 16 amino acids. The CDR3 reads CASSISSGQKSQPQHF. CDR3 DNA: TGTGCCAGTAGTATATCATCGGGACAGAAGAGTCAGCCCCAGCATTTT.

The chain combines TRBV6-5 with TRBJ2-3, with 8 bases matching TRBD1. From germline, CDR1 is MNHEY and CDR2 SVGAGI. The CDR3 covers 15 residues. V lost 4 bases, J lost 4 bases, and 7 bases stayed unmatched. CDR3 amino acids: CASSSDREAADTQYF. CDR3 coding DNA: TGTGCCAGCAGTTCGGACAGGGAGGCTGCAGATACGCAGTATTTT.

The V and J genes are TRBV29-1 and TRBJ1-2; D uncertain. CDR3 length: 10 residues. CDR1 SQVTM and CDR2 ANQGSEA come from the germline V gene. The germline V and J ends were trimmed by 7 bases and 4 bases, with 7 bases remaining between them. The CDR3 protein is CSALAYGYTF. The CDR3 DNA reads as TGCAGCGCCCTTGCCTATGGCTACACCTTC.

This clone turned up a few times. The same CDR3 is also encoded by other DNA sequences in this sample. The V call is TRBV25-1, the J call TRBJ1-1; perhaps TRBD1 as D (5 bases). The CDR3 loop spans 13 amino acids. Between the trimmed V and J ends, which lost 2 bases and 5 bases, there was a span of 9 bases. Germline V gene sequence: CDR1 MGHDK, CDR2 SYGVNS. The CDR3 DNA follows: TGTGCCAGCAGTGAACAGGGTTGGACTGAAGCTTTCTTT. Its translation: CASSEQGWTEAFF.

This clone was found a few times. The rearrangement uses TRBV7-9 and TRBJ1-2, with a tentative D call TRBD1 (5 bases). Trimming removed 8 bases at V and 4 bases at J, with 14 bases between. The CDR3 sequence is 13 residues long. Per germline, CDR1 SEHNR and CDR2 FQNEAQ (reference sequence). CDR3 sequence (DNA): TGTGCCAGCGCACAGGCGGGGGTCTATGGCTACACCTTC. Residues: CASAQAGVYGYTF. Full variable domain (outside the CDR3, taken from reference TRBV7-9 and TRBJ1-2): DTGVSQNPRHKITKRGQNVTFRCDPISEHNRLYWYRQTLGQGPEFLTYFQNEAQLEKSRLLSDRFSAERPKGSFSTLEIQRTEQGDSAMYLCASAQAGVYGYTFGSGTRLTVV.

Here the CDR3 reads CASSKTDYEQYF. The CDR3 DNA is TGTGCCAGCAGCAAAACAGACTACGAGCAGTACTTC. The chain employs TRBV6-5 and TRBJ2-7; no firm D call. Per germline, CDR1 MNHEY and CDR2 SVGAGI. The CDR3 contains 12 residues. V was shortened by 6 bases and J by 3 bases, with 9 bases between the two germline ends.

This sequence joins TRBV7-2 and TRBJ1-2; D gene uncertain. V lost 2 bases, J lost 8 bases, and 12 bases lay in between. The germline CDR1 and CDR2 sequences are SGHTA and FQGNSA. The CDR3 runs to 13 residues. CDR3 amino acids: CASSLSTVWGYTF. The CDR3, as DNA: TGTGCCAGCAGCTTATCCACAGTCTGGGGCTACACCTTC.